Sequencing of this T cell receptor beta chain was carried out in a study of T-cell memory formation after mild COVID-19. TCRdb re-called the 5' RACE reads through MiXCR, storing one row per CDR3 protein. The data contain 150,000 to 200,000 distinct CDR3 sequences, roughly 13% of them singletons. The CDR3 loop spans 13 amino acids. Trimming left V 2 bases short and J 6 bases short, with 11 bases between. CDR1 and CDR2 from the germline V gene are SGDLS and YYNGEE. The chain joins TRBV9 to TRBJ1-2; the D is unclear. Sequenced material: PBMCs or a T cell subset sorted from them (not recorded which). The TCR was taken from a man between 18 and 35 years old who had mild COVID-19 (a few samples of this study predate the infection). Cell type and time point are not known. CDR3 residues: CASSVDGVDGYTF. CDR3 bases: TGTGCCAGCAGCGTTGACGGGGTTGATGGCTACACCTTC. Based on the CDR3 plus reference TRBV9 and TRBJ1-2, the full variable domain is DSGVTQTPKHLITATGQRVTLRCSPRSGDLSVYWYQQSLDQGLQFLIQYYNGEERAKGNILERFSAQQFPDLHSELNLSSLELGDSALYFCASSVDGVDGYTFGSGTRLTVV.